This T cell receptor beta chain was found in a study of cytomegalovirus exposure and HLA in healthy donors. Background on the study: Researchers found that just over 80% of over 350 genotyped donors fell within the Caucasian-associated ancestry cluster.

The CDR3 totals 12 residues. Germline values: CDR1 SGHTA, CDR2 FQGNSA. V lost 5 bases and J 3 bases, leaving 7 bases between the germline ends. 13 Jbeta primers and 60 Vbeta primers were used for the PCR. The data were produced by immunoSEQ multiplex PCR, yet TCRdb's version contains in-frame clones alone and is incomplete. The repertoire holds approximately 97,000 clones, with 70% to 75% as singletons. This clonotype was obtained from a man aged 40-49 years in good health and CMV-seronegative. The gene calls are TRBV7-2 and TRBJ1-2; D is undetermined. The sample was PBMCs. DNA for the CDR3: TGTGCCAGCAGCCCCCGGGACTATGGCTACACCTTC. Residues: CASSPRDYGYTF.